The 17 T cell receptor beta chains below all came from one sample that was sequenced in a study of blood T cells in healthy people across ages. For the second PCR, which ran for 7 to 11 cycles, a sample-barcoded 5' primer and a J-beta primer mix were used. TCRdb reprocessed the 5' RACE reads with MiXCR, giving one entry per CDR3 protein. The sample records around 800,000 distinct CDR3 sequences, roughly 25% being singletons. These same data were also listed under a study on T cells of mothers and their children.

What was sequenced was blood. The receptors originated from a boy younger than 18 in good health.

This clonotype was seen more than once but under ten times. The germline gene is not matched at one end of the junction; a read error may be the cause. This chain links TRBV5-1 with TRBJ2-5; TRBD1 matches 8 bases. Germline V gene lookup returns CDR1 SGHRS and CDR2 YFSETQ. The CDR3 extends over 15 amino acids. CDR3 DNA sequence: TGCGCCAGCAACTTGGACAGGGACTACCAAGAGACCCAGTACTTC. It specifies CASNLDRDYQETQYF.

The chain combines TRBV5-1 with TRBJ2-1; TRBD2 aligns across 12 bases. V lost 9 bases and J lost 5; bases outside the gene matches: 15. CDR1 is SGHRS, CDR2 YFSETQ, per germline. The CDR3 has 17 residues. CDR3 nucleotide sequence: TGCGCCACCACGACTAGCGGGGGCCTCAGGAGCCACAATGAGCAGTTCTTC. Translating it yields CATTTSGGLRSHNEQFF.

This clonotype was picked up a small number of times. The chain's CDR3 is CASSWLADTTDTQYF. CDR3 DNA: TGTGCCAGCAGCTGGCTAGCGGACACCACAGATACGCAGTATTTT. The chain combines TRBV7-9 with TRBJ2-3, with TRBD2 identical over 7 bases. This CDR3 spans 15 amino acids. V trimming: 4 bases; J trimming: 2 bases; junction bases outside the gene matches: 6. The V gene's germline CDR1 is SEHNR and CDR2 FQNEAQ (reference sequence). The variable domain in full, completed from reference TRBV7-9 and TRBJ2-3, reads DTGVSQNPRHKITKRGQNVTFRCDPISEHNRLYWYRQTLGQGPEFLTYFQNEAQLEKSRLLSDRFSAERPKGSFSTLEIQRTEQGDSAMYLCASSWLADTTDTQYFGPGTRLTVL.

The V call is TRBV5-1, the J call TRBJ1-1; D might be TRBD1 (5 bases). Germline assignment: CDR1 SGHRS and CDR2 YFSETQ. This CDR3 spans 14 amino acids. V dropped 1 base and J dropped 5 bases, with 12 bases sitting between them. The CDR3 coding sequence is TGCGCCAGCAGCTTGAACCAGGGTTGGACTGAAGCTTTCTTT. Translating it yields CASSLNQGWTEAFF.

The V and J genes are TRBV28 and TRBJ2-5, with D possibly TRBD2 on 6 matching bases. Germline V CDR1 and CDR2: MDHEN, SYDVKM. Between the trimmed V and J ends, which lost 7 bases and 11 bases, there was a span of 26 bases. The CDR3 contains 15 residues. CDR3 sequence reads: CASTQRRDPSGEQYF. The CDR3 nucleotides read TGTGCCAGCACCCAGAGGAGGGATCCTTCAGGAGAGCAGTACTTC.

This chain links TRBV12-3 or TRBV12-4 with TRBJ2-1; 8 nucleotides match TRBD2. The junction had 5 bases not matched to a gene; V was cut back by 6 bases and J by 1 base. The CDR3 length is 15 residues. The CDR3 loop reads CASRKAGASYNEQFF. For the CDR3, the DNA is TGTGCCAGCAGGAAAGCGGGGGCTTCCTACAATGAGCAGTTCTTC.

CDR3: CASSSVRGSGLNEQFF. DNA of the CDR3: TGTGCCAGCAGCTCCGTTAGGGGTAGCGGCCTCAATGAGCAGTTCTTC. The chain recombines TRBV11-2 with TRBJ2-1; TRBD2 might be the D (6 bases). CDR1 and CDR2 from the germline V gene are SGHAT and FQNNGV. The V and J ends lost 4 bases and 6 bases respectively, with 19 bases between them. The CDR3 is 16 amino acids.

There are a few counts of this clonotype. The chain has TRBV28 and TRBJ1-2; 9 bases are shared with TRBD1. Germline V CDR1 and CDR2: MDHEN, SYDVKM. V was clipped by 4 bases and J by 8 bases; unmatched bases: 8. CDR3 length: 14 residues. The CDR3 spells CASSSGTGIRGYTF. The CDR3 nucleotides read TGTGCCAGCAGTTCTGGGACAGGGATTAGAGGCTACACCTTC.

The chain is built from TRBV11-2 and TRBJ2-1, with a possible D match to TRBD2 (6 bases). The length of the CDR3 is 15 residues. Trimming cost V 4 bases and J 8 bases, with 18 bases left between them. Germline V lookup: CDR1 SGHAT, CDR2 FQNNGV. The CDR3 bases are TGTGCCAGCAGCTCGCGGGACTTCTCGGTCGATGAGCAGTTCTTC. This codes for CASSSRDFSVDEQFF.

This clonotype was observed at least ten times. The rearrangement joins TRBV10-3 to TRBJ2-5; D not certain. This CDR3 region has 12 residues. The germline V gene has CDR1 ENHRY and CDR2 SYGVKD. V was shortened by 2 bases and J by 2 bases, with 3 bases between the two germline ends. This CDR3 is CAISEGQETQYF. In DNA, the CDR3 is TGTGCCATCAGTGAGGGACAAGAGACCCAGTACTTC.

This clonotype has more than one count but fewer than ten. This chain joins TRBV10-3 and TRBJ1-4, with D possibly matching TRBD1 (6 bases). CDR3 length: 17 amino acids. Germline CDR1 and CDR2: ENHRY and SYGVKD. The V end was cut by 0 bases, the J end by 6 bases, with 17 bases between. The CDR3 reads CAISESLDVRGDEKLFF. CDR3 DNA sequence: TGTGCCATCAGTGAGTCGTTGGATGTCAGGGGAGATGAAAAACTGTTTTTT.

This chain joins TRBV5-1 and TRBJ2-5; 8 positions agree with TRBD2. CDR1 SGHRS and CDR2 YFSETQ come from the germline V gene. J was trimmed by 6 bases and V by 1 base; bases with no gene match: 17. This CDR3 has 18 amino acids. The DNA for the CDR3 is TGCGCCAGCAGCTTGCTAGGGTACCCAGCGGGGGTTCAGCAGACCCAGTACTTC. It is translated as CASSLLGYPAGVQQTQYF.

This clonotype was found a few times. This chain joins TRBV20-1 and TRBJ2-5, with 8 bases lining up with TRBD2. The J call is in doubt because the DNA end fits TRBJ2-7 better. This CDR3 spans 14 amino acids. CDR1 is DFQATT and CDR2 is SNEGSKA in the germline V gene (reference sequence). CDR3 sequence (DNA): TGCAGTGCTAGCTTAGCGGGGCCTACCTACGAGCAGTACTTC. Residues: CSASLAGPTYEQYF.

This clonotype was recorded a few times. The rearrangement links TRBV28 to TRBJ1-2; 11 bases are a match to TRBD1. CDR1 and CDR2 (germline): MDHEN, SYDVKM. CDR3 size: 13 residues. V lost 5 bases, J lost 6 bases, and 2 bases stayed unmatched. As DNA, the CDR3 is TGTGCCAGCAGTGGACAGGGGGCGAATGGCTACACCTTC. Translating gives CASSGQGANGYTF.

This clonotype showed up just a few times. The J gene is TRBJ1-2, the V gene TRBV13; no clear D. Deletions cut 5 bases from V and 7 bases from J, with 14 bases between. The CDR3 sequence is 13 residues long. Germline V lookup: CDR1 PRHDT, CDR2 FYEKMQ (reference sequence). The CDR3 is CASSSRGSAGYTF. In nucleotides, the CDR3 is TGTGCCAGCAGCAGCCGGGGATCGGCTGGCTACACCTTC.

The chain carries TRBV9 and TRBJ2-5, with TRBD2 identical over 8 bases. The CDR3 extends over 16 amino acids. The germline V gene encodes CDR1 SGDLS and CDR2 YYNGEE. The trim removed 3 bases at V and 5 bases at J, leaving 12 bases unmatched. The CDR3 nucleotides read TGTGCCAGCAGCGCCGGAGAGCGGGGGACGGGGGAGACCCAGTACTTC. Translation: CASSAGERGTGETQYF.

Worth noting for this clonotype: An end of the junction does not agree with germline; a read error may underlie this. This chain uses TRBV30 with TRBJ2-7, with no clear D. The CDR3 length is 11 residues. From germline, CDR1 is GTSNPN and CDR2 SVGIG (reference sequence). DNA for the CDR3: TGTGCCTGGAGTAGAATGAATGAGCAGTTCTTT. The encoded protein is CAWSRMNEQFF.